These 8 T cell receptor beta chains were all obtained from the same sample, sequenced in a study of blood T cell repertoires in COVID-19. Clones were read by immunoSEQ multiplex PCR, and TCRdb kept only the in-frame ones, dropping some. This sample yields 200,000 to 300,000 clones, of which 84% are seen a single time; around 4% belongs to the top ten. Material: peripheral blood. These receptors were collected from a man in his sixties with acute or convalescent COVID-19.

V usage is TRBV7-3 and J usage is TRBJ2-3, with 14 nucleotides matching TRBD2. V lost 2 bases to trimming and J lost 4 bases; unmatched junction nucleotides: 5. Germline-derived CDR1 and CDR2 are SGHTA and FQGTGA. The length of the CDR3 is 17 residues. The CDR3 reads CASSLLGTSGSSDTQYF. The CDR3 region has the DNA TGTGCCAGCAGCTTACTGGGGACTAGCGGGAGCTCAGATACGCAGTATTTT.

This clone was picked up one time. This sequence joins TRBV27 and TRBJ2-7; TRBD2 agrees at 7 bases. There are 14 residues in the CDR3. Per germline, CDR1 MNHEY and CDR2 SMNVEV (reference sequence). The ends lost 3 bases at V and 4 bases at J; junction bases unmatched: 6. The CDR3 loop reads CASSFAVGRYEQYF. CDR3 bases: TGTGCCAGCAGTTTCGCAGTCGGGAGGTACGAGCAGTACTTC.

This rearrangement joins TRBV7-8 to TRBJ2-7; tentative D call: TRBD2 (6 bases). The CDR3 has 17 residues. The V end lost 5 bases, the J end lost 3 bases, and 23 bases lay between the germline ends. Germline V CDR1 and CDR2: SGHVS, FQNEAQ. The CDR3 region is CASSIEDAGLAHYEQYF. The CDR3 DNA reads TGTGCCAGCAGCATAGAAGACGCGGGACTGGCTCACTACGAGCAGTACTTC.

Comment on this clone: One junction end disagrees with the germline gene, perhaps due to a read error. The gene calls are TRBV5-8 and TRBJ2-7; D is undetermined. The germline gives CDR1 SGHTS, CDR2 YDEGEE. This CDR3 comprises 10 residues. The CDR3 bases are TGTGCCAGCAGCTTGCTTGGCAGAAACTTC. Translation: CASSLLGRNF.

The rearrangement links TRBV28 to TRBJ2-5; no reliable D call. With 7 bases removed from V and 4 bases from J, the gap between germline ends came to 16 bases. The CDR3 is made up of 14 amino acids. CDR1 MDHEN and CDR2 SYDVKM come from the germline V gene. The CDR3 DNA follows: TGTGCCAGCACCCAAACCACGGGTTTAGAGACCCAGTACTTC. It codes for CASTQTTGLETQYF.

The sample holds one count of this clone. The chain employs TRBV5-4 and TRBJ2-2, with 10 bases matching TRBD2. The V gene's germline CDR1 is SGHNT and CDR2 YYREEE (reference sequence). V trimming: 1 base; J trimming: 2 bases; junction bases outside the gene matches: 2. CDR3 length: 16 residues. The DNA of the CDR3 is TGTGCCAGCAGCTTGTCTAGCGGGAGTAACACCGGGGAGCTGTTTTTT. The encoded protein is CASSLSSGSNTGELFF.

The rearrangement links TRBV11-2 to TRBJ2-3; D is possibly TRBD2 (6 bases). The CDR3 covers 14 residues. CDR1 and CDR2 from the germline V gene are SGHAT and FQNNGV. Trimming took off 2 bases at V and 4 bases at J, with 10 bases between the two ends. CDR3 nucleotides: TGTGCCAGCAGCTTACGATCGGGAGCAGATACGCAGTATTTT. Translation: CASSLRSGADTQYF. Supplemented by reference TRBV11-2 and TRBJ2-3, the full variable domain reads EAGVAQSPRYKIIEKRQSVAFWCNPISGHATLYWYQQILGQGPKLLIQFQNNGVVDDSQLPKDRFSAERLKGVDSTLKIQPAKLEDSAVYLCASSLRSGADTQYFGPGTRLTVL.

A few counts support this clone. The chain recombines TRBV2 with TRBJ1-1; 9 nucleotides line up with TRBD1. From germline, CDR1 is SNHLY and CDR2 FYNNEI. This CDR3 spans 15 amino acids. The trim removed 6 bases at V and 5 bases at J, leaving 10 bases unmatched. For the CDR3, the DNA is TGTGCCAGCAGAGGGACAGGGTCTCTGTGGACTGAAGCTTTCTTT. It encodes CASRGTGSLWTEAFF.